This TCR beta chain was captured by sequencing in a study of blood T cell repertoires in COVID-19. Across the study: Italy, Spain and the United States were the sources of the convalescent and acute COVID-19 samples. T cells, B-cell-depleted T cells, or PBMCs supplied cDNA or gDNA.

This clone was recorded only once. The CDR3 sequence is 16 residues long. V was clipped by 5 bases and J by 4 bases, with 17 bases between them. The germline gives CDR1 MNHEY, CDR2 SMNVEV (reference sequence). Original analysis: Reference gene primer amplification gave estimated nucleated cell counts. Libraries were prepared by immunoSEQ multiplex PCR; TCRdb keeps only in-frame clonotypes and omits some of them. Clone size and V and J calls were adopted from that table, with D and trimming inferred from the DNA. Altogether about 110,000 clones are present, roughly 80% being singletons, with the ten largest covering around 15%.

This TCR derives from an older woman with acute or convalescent COVID-19. The chain couples TRBV27 to TRBJ1-4; D might be TRBD1 (5 bases). The specimen sequenced was peripheral blood. In DNA, the CDR3 is TGTGCCAGCAGTCCGAGGAGGGGTGCCCTTAATGAAAAACTGTTTTTT. Translated, it gives CASSPRRGALNEKLFF.